This T cell receptor beta chain stems from a study of cytomegalovirus exposure and HLA in healthy donors. Germline V lookup: CDR1 KGHSH, CDR2 LQKENI. The CDR3 totals 16 residues. The V and J ends lost 4 bases and 4 bases, in that order; junction bases with no gene match: 9. PCR employed 60 Vbeta and 13 Jbeta primers. Repertoires were generated with immunoSEQ multiplex PCR, while TCRdb's copy carries only in-frame clones and drops some. The data show 170,000 or so clones, with over 80% seen just once and approximately 6.7% held by the top ten. The sample consisted of PBMCs. The origin of this receptor is a male donor in good health and CMV-seropositive. V usage is TRBV18 and J usage is TRBJ2-1; the match to TRBD2 covers 8 bases. The CDR3, as DNA: TGTGCCAGCTCACTTAGAAAGACTAGCGTTTACAATGAGCAGTTCTTC. Its protein product is CASSLRKTSVYNEQFF.